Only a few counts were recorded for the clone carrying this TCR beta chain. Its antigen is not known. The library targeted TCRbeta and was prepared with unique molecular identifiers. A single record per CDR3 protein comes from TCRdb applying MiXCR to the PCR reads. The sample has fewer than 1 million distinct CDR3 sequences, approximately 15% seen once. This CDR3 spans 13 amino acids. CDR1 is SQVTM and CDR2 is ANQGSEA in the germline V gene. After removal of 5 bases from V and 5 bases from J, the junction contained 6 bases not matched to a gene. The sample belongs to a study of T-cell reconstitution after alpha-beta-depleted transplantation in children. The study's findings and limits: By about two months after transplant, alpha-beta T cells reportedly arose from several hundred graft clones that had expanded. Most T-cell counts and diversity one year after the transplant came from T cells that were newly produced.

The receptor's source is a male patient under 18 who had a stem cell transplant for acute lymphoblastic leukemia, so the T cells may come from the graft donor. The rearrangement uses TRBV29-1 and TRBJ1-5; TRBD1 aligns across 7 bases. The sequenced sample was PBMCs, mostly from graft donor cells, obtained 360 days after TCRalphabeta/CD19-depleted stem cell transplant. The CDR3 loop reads CSVKGGGDQPQHF. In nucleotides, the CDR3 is TGCAGCGTTAAAGGGGGCGGGGATCAGCCCCAGCATTTT.